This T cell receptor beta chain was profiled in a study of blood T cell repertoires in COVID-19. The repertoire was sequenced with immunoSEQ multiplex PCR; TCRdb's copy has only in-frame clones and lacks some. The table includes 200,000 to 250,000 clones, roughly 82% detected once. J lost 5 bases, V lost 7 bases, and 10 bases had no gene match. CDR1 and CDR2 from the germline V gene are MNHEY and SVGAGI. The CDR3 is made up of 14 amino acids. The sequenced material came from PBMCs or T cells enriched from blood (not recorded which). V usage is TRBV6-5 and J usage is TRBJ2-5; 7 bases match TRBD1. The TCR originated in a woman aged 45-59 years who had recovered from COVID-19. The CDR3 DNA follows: TGTGCCAGCAATCTGGACAGGAGACCTGAGACCCAGTACTTC. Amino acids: CASNLDRRPETQYF.